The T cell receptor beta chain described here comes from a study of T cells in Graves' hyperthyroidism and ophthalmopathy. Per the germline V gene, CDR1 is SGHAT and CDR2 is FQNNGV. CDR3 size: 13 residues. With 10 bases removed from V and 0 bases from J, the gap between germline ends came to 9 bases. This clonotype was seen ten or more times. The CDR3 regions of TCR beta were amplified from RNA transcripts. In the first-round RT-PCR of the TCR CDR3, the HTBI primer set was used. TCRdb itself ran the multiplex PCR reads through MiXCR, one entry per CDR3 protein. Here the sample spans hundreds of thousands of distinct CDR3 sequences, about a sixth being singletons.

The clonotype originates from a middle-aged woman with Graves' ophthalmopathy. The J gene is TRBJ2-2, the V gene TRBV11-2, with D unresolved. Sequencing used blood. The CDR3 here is CATKGSNTGELFF. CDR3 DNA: TGTGCCACCAAGGGATCGAACACCGGGGAGCTGTTTTTT.